Each of the 23 T cell receptor beta chains below was sequenced from the same sample in a study of control samples from healthy donors and cancer patients. Measured with immunoSEQ multiplex PCR; TCRdb has only the in-frame clones, and not every one. This sample yields about 120,000 clones, of which approximately 89% are seen a single time; approximately 7.8% belongs to the top ten. Material for sequencing was blood. The source is a woman between 18 and 29 years old in good health.

This chain connects TRBV24-1 to TRBJ2-7; the D is unclear. There are 14 residues in the CDR3. Germline CDR1 is KGHDR and CDR2 is SFDVKD. The V gene lost 4 bases and the J gene lost 2 bases, with 11 bases spanning the gap. The CDR3 spells CATSDSWPPYEQYF. The CDR3 bases are TGTGCCACCAGTGACAGCTGGCCCCCCTACGAGCAGTACTTC.

The rearrangement joins TRBV28 to TRBJ2-3; D is unclear. The length of the CDR3 is 13 residues. The germline V gene encodes CDR1 MDHEN and CDR2 SYDVKM. Trimming removed 8 bases from V and 5 bases from J, with 14 bases in between. CDR3 protein: CASVKRPLDTQYF. In DNA, the CDR3 is TGTGCCAGCGTTAAACGGCCCTTAGATACGCAGTATTTT.

This clone was counted once. The CDR3 protein is CASSVAGFPTDTQYF. CDR3 DNA sequence: TGTGCCAGCAGCGTAGCCGGATTCCCCACAGATACGCAGTATTTT. The genes are TRBV9 and TRBJ2-3; no clear D gene. Trimming removed 0 bases at V and 2 bases at J, with 10 bases between. CDR1 is SGDLS, CDR2 YYNGEE, per germline. The CDR3 runs 15 residues.

The chain combines TRBV28 with TRBJ2-7, with TRBD1 matching over 7 bases. Trimming took 5 bases from V and 3 from J; bases not matched to a gene: 7. The germline CDR1 and CDR2 sequences are MDHEN and SYDVKM. CDR3 size: 14 residues. CDR3 residues: CASSPGTELYEQYF. In DNA form, the CDR3 reads TGTGCCAGCAGTCCCGGGACAGAGCTCTACGAGCAGTACTTC.

The J gene is TRBJ2-3, the V gene TRBV19, with D maybe TRBD2 (5 bases). V dropped 1 base and J dropped 0 bases, with 5 bases sitting between them. This CDR3 spans 14 amino acids. In germline, CDR1 is LNHDA, CDR2 SQIVND (reference sequence). CDR3 sequence reads: CASSIGTSTDTQYF. CDR3 in DNA: TGTGCCAGTAGTATAGGGACTAGCACAGATACGCAGTATTTT. Together with reference TRBV19 and TRBJ2-3, the CDR3 gives the full variable domain: DGGITQSPKYLFRKEGQNVTLSCEQNLNHDAMYWYRQDPGQGLRLIYYSQIVNDFQKGDIAEGYSVSREKKESFPLTVTSAQKNPTAFYLCASSIGTSTDTQYFGPGTRLTVL.

The V call is TRBV7-3, the J call TRBJ2-1, with D tentatively TRBD1 (7 bases). Germline CDR1 and CDR2: SGHTA and FQGTGA. This CDR3 spans 15 amino acids. Trimming took 5 bases from V and 0 from J, leaving 11 bases between them. This CDR3 reads CASSPQGGSYNEQFF. For the CDR3, the DNA is TGTGCCAGCAGCCCCCAGGGGGGCTCCTACAATGAGCAGTTCTTC.

The chain uses TRBV3-1 (or the pseudogene TRBV3-2) and TRBJ2-5, with no clear D. Germline V gene sequence: CDR1 LGHDT, CDR2 YNNKEL (reference sequence). The length of the CDR3 is 11 residues. V lost 2 bases and J 4 bases, leaving 2 bases between the germline ends. This CDR3 reads CASSQRETQYF. CDR3 bases: TGTGCCAGCAGCCAACGAGAGACCCAGTACTTC.

The table lists this clone with a count of one. This rearrangement joins TRBV19 to TRBJ2-5, with D hard to call. V shed 3 bases and J shed 5 bases, with 7 bases lying between them. Germline CDR1 and CDR2: LNHDA and SQIVND (reference sequence). The CDR3 extends over 12 amino acids. The CDR3 DNA reads TGTGCCAGTAGTATTATTGGGGAGACCCAGTACTTC. Protein: CASSIIGETQYF.

The V call is TRBV18, the J call TRBJ1-3, with D perhaps matching TRBD1 (5 bases). Trimming took off 3 bases at V and 8 bases at J, with 14 bases between the two ends. The CDR3 sequence is 14 residues long. The V gene's germline CDR1 is KGHSH and CDR2 LQKENI. CDR3 residues: CASSPTTAAHTIYF. CDR3 DNA: TGTGCCAGCTCACCGACGACAGCGGCACACACCATATATTTT.

V gene TRBV6-1 combines with J gene TRBJ2-3, with a possible D match to TRBD1 (6 bases). V lost 1 base to trimming and J lost 2 bases, with 10 bases between them. The germline CDR1 and CDR2 sequences are MNHNS and SASEGT. The CDR3 is 15 amino acids. The CDR3 DNA is TGTGCCAGCAGTGAAGTTACAGGGACCACAGATACGCAGTATTTT. Protein: CASSEVTGTTDTQYF.

The chain has TRBV5-6 and TRBJ2-2; 10 bases fit TRBD1. This CDR3 comprises 17 residues. The junction had 11 bases not matched to a gene; V was cut back by 4 bases and J by 5 bases. Germline CDR1 is SGHDT and CDR2 is YYEEEE. CDR3 loop: CASSPRPGQGLTGELFF. CDR3 coding DNA: TGTGCCAGCAGCCCCCGGCCGGGACAGGGGTTGACCGGGGAGCTGTTTTTT. The full variable domain, its missing parts supplied by reference TRBV5-6 and TRBJ2-2, is DAGVTQSPTHLIKTRGQQVTLRCSPKSGHDTVSWYQQALGQGPQFIFQYYEEEERQRGNFPDRFSGHQFPNYSSELNVNALLLGDSALYLCASSPRPGQGLTGELFFGEGSRLTVL.

This chain links TRBV15 with TRBJ2-1; 14 nucleotides agree with TRBD2. This CDR3 region has 20 residues. Germline loops: CDR1 LNHNV, CDR2 YYDKDF (reference sequence). With 2 bases clipped from V and 0 bases from J, the junction kept 9 bases outside the gene matches. The CDR3 DNA is TGTGCCACCAGCAGACCTAAGACTAGCGGGAGGGCCATCTCCTACAATGAGCAGTTCTTC. It encodes CATSRPKTSGRAISYNEQFF.

The chain employs TRBV19 and TRBJ1-6; D is uncertain. The germline CDR1 and CDR2 sequences are LNHDA and SQIVND (reference sequence). The germline V and J ends were trimmed by 6 bases and 7 bases, with 10 bases remaining between them. This CDR3 region has 13 residues. CDR3 region: CASSGVENSPLHF. CDR3 sequence (DNA): TGTGCCAGTAGCGGGGTGGAGAATTCACCCCTCCACTTT.

CDR3 DNA sequence: TGTGCCAGTAGTATACTACCAGGGATCTCCTACGAGCAGTACTTC. As protein: CASSILPGISYEQYF. The rearrangement links TRBV19 to TRBJ2-7; TRBD1 is a possible D gene (5 bases). V lost 2 bases to trimming and J lost 0 bases, with 11 bases between them. The CDR3 is made up of 15 amino acids. Germline V gene sequence: CDR1 LNHDA, CDR2 SQIVND (reference sequence).

The rearrangement uses TRBV7-9 and TRBJ1-2, with D unclear. The V end lost 2 bases, the J end lost 3 bases, and 16 bases lay between the germline ends. CDR3 length equals 16 residues. The germline gives CDR1 SEHNR, CDR2 FQNEAQ (reference sequence). The CDR3 here is CASSLIRRGTDYGYTF. The CDR3 DNA reads as TGTGCCAGCAGCTTAATTCGGCGGGGTACTGACTATGGCTACACCTTC. The full variable domain, in which reference TRBV7-9 and TRBJ1-2 provide the parts outside the CDR3, is DTGVSQNPRHKITKRGQNVTFRCDPISEHNRLYWYRQTLGQGPEFLTYFQNEAQLEKSRLLSDRFSAERPKGSFSTLEIQRTEQGDSAMYLCASSLIRRGTDYGYTFGSGTRLTVV.

CDR3 protein: CASSESTGYSPLHF. For the CDR3, the DNA is TGTGCCAGCAGTGAGAGCACAGGGTATTCACCCCTCCACTTT. The chain carries TRBV2 and TRBJ1-6, with D perhaps matching TRBD1 (6 bases). The germline gives CDR1 SNHLY, CDR2 FYNNEI. The CDR3 consists of 14 residues. Trimming pared 3 bases from V and 8 bases from J, leaving 11 bases between.

This chain connects TRBV7-9 to TRBJ1-3; D remains ambiguous. The CDR3 totals 14 residues. V was pared by 4 bases and J by 0 bases, with 7 bases between. In germline, CDR1 is SEHNR, CDR2 FQNEAQ (reference sequence). In nucleotides, the CDR3 is TGTGCCAGCAGCTCGTGGTCCTCTGGAAACACCATATATTTT. It translates to CASSSWSSGNTIYF.

As DNA, the CDR3 is TGTGCCAGCAGCCCGCCGACAGGGAACACTGAAGCTTTCTTT. This sequence encodes CASSPPTGNTEAFF. The chain employs TRBV7-9 and TRBJ1-1; a possible D gene is TRBD1 (6 bases). Germline CDR1 SEHNR, CDR2 FQNEAQ (reference sequence). This CDR3 region has 14 residues. The ends were cut back, 5 bases at V and 1 base at J, with 11 bases in the middle. Full variable domain (outside the CDR3, taken from reference TRBV7-9 and TRBJ1-1): DTGVSQNPRHKITKRGQNVTFRCDPISEHNRLYWYRQTLGQGPEFLTYFQNEAQLEKSRLLSDRFSAERPKGSFSTLEIQRTEQGDSAMYLCASSPPTGNTEAFFGQGTRLTVV.

The chain links TRBV4-2 to TRBJ1-2, with D hard to call. V lost 0 bases and J lost 3, with 11 bases in between. This CDR3 is built from 15 residues. Germline CDR1 LGHNA, CDR2 YNFKEQ. The CDR3 region is CASSQDADHDYGYTF. CDR3 in DNA: TGTGCCAGCAGCCAAGATGCAGATCACGACTATGGCTACACCTTC.

This chain uses TRBV23-1 with TRBJ2-7; D is unclear. TRBV23-1 is an ORF for which the function is uncertain. The CDR3 has 18 amino acids. V lost 2 bases and J lost 0, with 20 bases in between. The CDR3 region is CASSQPPKRPGRSYEQYF. For the CDR3, the DNA is TGCGCCAGCAGTCAACCCCCCAAACGGCCAGGTCGCTCCTACGAGCAGTACTTC.

This rearrangement joins TRBV28 to TRBJ2-5; unclear D gene. CDR1 and CDR2 from the germline V gene are MDHEN and SYDVKM. The V and J ends lost 6 bases and 3 bases respectively, with 5 bases between them. The CDR3 consists of 11 residues. CDR3 sequence: CASSDEETQYF. As DNA, the CDR3 is TGTGCCAGCAGCGACGAAGAGACCCAGTACTTC.

This clone was seen a single time. This sequence joins TRBV28 and TRBJ1-2; 10 bases line up with TRBD1. CDR3 size: 17 residues. V was pared by 5 bases and J by 8 bases, with 17 bases of the junction left unmatched. Germline V gives CDR1 MDHEN, CDR2 SYDVKM. CDR3 nucleotides: TGTGCCAGCAGTCCTCTACCTGGCGGGGACAGGGGCTTGGGCTACACCTTC. This gives the protein CASSPLPGGDRGLGYTF.

The rearrangement uses TRBV6-5 and TRBJ1-4, with D perhaps matching TRBD1 (5 bases). The V end lost 2 bases, the J end lost 7 bases, and 17 bases lay between the germline ends. Germline loops: CDR1 MNHEY, CDR2 SVGAGI. CDR3 length: 16 residues. CDR3 nucleotide sequence: TGTGCCAGCAGTTACGGCGCGGGGGACGGCGGTGAAAAACTGTTTTTT. Translation gives CASSYGAGDGGEKLFF.